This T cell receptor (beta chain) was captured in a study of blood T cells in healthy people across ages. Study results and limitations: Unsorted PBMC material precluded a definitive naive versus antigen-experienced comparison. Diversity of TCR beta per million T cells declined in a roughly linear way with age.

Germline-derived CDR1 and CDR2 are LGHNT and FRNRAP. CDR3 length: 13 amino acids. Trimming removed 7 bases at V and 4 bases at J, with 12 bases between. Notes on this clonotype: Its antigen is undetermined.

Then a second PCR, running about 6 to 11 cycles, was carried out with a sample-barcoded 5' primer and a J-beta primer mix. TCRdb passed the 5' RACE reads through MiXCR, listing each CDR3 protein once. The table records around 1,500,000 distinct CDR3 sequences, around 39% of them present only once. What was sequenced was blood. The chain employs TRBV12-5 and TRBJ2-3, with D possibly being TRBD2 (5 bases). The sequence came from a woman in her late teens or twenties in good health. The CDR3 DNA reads TGTGCTAGTGCTTTTGCTAGCTCAGATACGCAGTATTTT. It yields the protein CASAFASSDTQYF.